This is a list of T cell receptor beta chains from one sample in a study of T cell changes during pregnancy in multiple sclerosis. Generated by immunoSEQ multiplex PCR, the TCRdb table keeps only in-frame clones and is missing some. There are 55,000 to 85,000 clones in the sample; 90% to 95% occur only once, and approximately 1.2% lies in the top ten. Specimen: peripheral blood, collected in the third trimester of pregnancy. The receptors were gathered from a female donor with multiple sclerosis, enrolled in a pregnancy study. Both conserved end residues are part of each CDR3. D genes are given only for firm matches. The size field is filled for only some rows; it gives once, few, many or a size class.

TGCAGCGTTGAATACCCTCCCGGACAGGGTACTGAAAAACTGTTTTTT	CSVEYPPGQGTEKLFF	TRBV29-1	TRBJ1-4	TRBD1	few
TGTGCCAGTTGGACAGTCGCCTCTGGAAACACCATATATTTT	CASWTVASGNTIYF	TRBV6-6	TRBJ1-3	.	.
TGTGCCAGCAGTTTTTGGAGCCGGGACAGGGGAGCTCAGCCCCAGCATTTT	CASSFWSRDRGAQPQHF	TRBV27	TRBJ1-5	TRBD1	.
TGTGCCAGTAGCCCCCAGACAGGGGCGATCCAAGAGACCCAGTACTTC	CASSPQTGAIQETQYF	TRBV19	TRBJ2-5	TRBD1	.
TGTGCCTGGAGTAAGGGGCTAGCGGAGACCCAGTACTTC	CAWSKGLAETQYF	TRBV30	TRBJ2-5	.	.
TGTGCCAGCAGTTCCCTAGCGGGAGGGATTGGAGATACGCAGTATTTT	CASSSLAGGIGDTQYF	TRBV6-5	TRBJ2-3	TRBD2	.
TGTGCCAGCAGCTACGACAGGAACTACGAGCAGTACTTC	CASSYDRNYEQYF	TRBV7-2	TRBJ2-7	.	.
TGTGCCAGCAGCAGACGGGGGGGAGAGACCCAGTACTTC	CASSRRGGETQYF	TRBV13	TRBJ2-5	TRBD2	.
TGTGCCAGCAGTGAGGTTGCGGCGGGAGAAGCAGATACGCAGTATTTT	CASSEVAAGEADTQYF	TRBV6-4	TRBJ2-3	TRBD2	.
TGTGCCAGCAGGCGGGACAGTTCCTACGAGCAGTACTTC	CASRRDSSYEQYF	TRBV6-5	TRBJ2-7	.	.
TGTGCCAGCACCCTGGGAACAGGGGGCCAGCCCCAGCATTTT	CASTLGTGGQPQHF	TRBV2	TRBJ1-5	TRBD1	.
TGCGCCAGCAGCCAAGAAGGGGCGTGGGACAGTTCTCAGCCCCAGCATTTT	CASSQEGAWDSSQPQHF	TRBV4-1	TRBJ1-5	TRBD1	.
TGTGCCAGCAGCCTCGGACAGGGGTCTAACGAGCAGTACTTC	CASSLGQGSNEQYF	TRBV14	TRBJ2-7	TRBD1	.
TGTGCCAGCAGTCCTGGACAGGACTTAGGCAATGAGCAGTTCTTC	CASSPGQDLGNEQFF	TRBV2	TRBJ2-1	TRBD1	.
TGTGCCATCAGTGAGTCTAGCGGGCCAAGCTCCTACAATGAGCAGTTCTTC	CAISESSGPSSYNEQFF	TRBV10-3	TRBJ2-1	TRBD2	.
TGTGCCAGCAGTGAACTACAGACCTTTTCTGGTAGCAATCAGCCCCAGCATTTT	CASSELQTFSGSNQPQHF	TRBV2	TRBJ1-5	.	.
TGTGCCAGCTCCATGATACTACAGGGGCCCTTAGGGGAGCAGTACTTC	CASSMILQGPLGEQYF	TRBV18	TRBJ2-7	TRBD1	.
TGCGCCAGCAGCTTGCCGACTTCAACCTACGAGCAGTACTTC	CASSLPTSTYEQYF	TRBV5-1	TRBJ2-7	.	once
TGTGCCAGCTCACCCTCCCTAGCGGTCTACAATGAGCAGTTCTTC	CASSPSLAVYNEQFF	TRBV18	TRBJ2-1	TRBD2	.
TGTGCCAGCAGCCAAGAAAAAGCGCAGGGGGTAGAGACCCAGTACTTC	CASSQEKAQGVETQYF	TRBV4-2	TRBJ2-5	TRBD1	.
TGTGCCAGCAGTTTACCGGGACTAGCGGGTTTGGCCCGATACGAGCAGTACTTC	CASSLPGLAGLARYEQYF	TRBV28	TRBJ2-7	TRBD2	.
TGTGCCAGCGGGATTAGCGGGAGTACGACCGGGGAGCTGTTTTTT	CASGISGSTTGELFF	TRBV11-3	TRBJ2-2	TRBD2	once
TGCAGCGTTCCACCCAGTACGGGGACCGGGGAGCTGTTTTTT	CSVPPSTGTGELFF	TRBV29-1	TRBJ2-2	.	once
TGTGCCAGCGGACTCGACAGGGCAACCCAAGAGACCCAGTACTTC	CASGLDRATQETQYF	TRBV6-5	TRBJ2-5	TRBD1	.
TGTGCCAGCAGCCCGACGTGGAGAACTCGGAACACTGAAGCTTTCTTT	CASSPTWRTRNTEAFF	TRBV7-9	TRBJ1-1	.	once
TGTGCCAGCAGTTCACCTCAACAGGGGGGAGAGACCCAGTACTTC	CASSSPQQGGETQYF	TRBV28	TRBJ2-5	TRBD1	.
TGCGCCAGCAGCCTGGGTACGCGGCGCACAGATACGCAGTATTTT	CASSLGTRRTDTQYF	TRBV4-3	TRBJ2-3	.	.
TGCGCCAGCAGCCCTGGACAGGGGGACGGAAACACCATATATTTT	CASSPGQGDGNTIYF	TRBV5-1	TRBJ1-3	TRBD1	.
TGTGCCAGCAGCTTAAGTGGGAGCCTGAACACTGAAGCTTTCTTT	CASSLSGSLNTEAFF	TRBV11-3	TRBJ1-1	.	.
TGTGCCAGCAGATCGGAAGGGGTTAACACAGATACGCAGTATTTT	CASRSEGVNTDTQYF	TRBV5-6	TRBJ2-3	.	once
TGTGCCAGCAGCTTGGCTGGGCTAGCGGGAGCCAAAAACATTCAGTACTTC	CASSLAGLAGAKNIQYF	TRBV5-4	TRBJ2-4	TRBD2	.
TGTGCCAGCAGCCAAGGGGGCGAGGGGGTCCCCTACAATGAGCAGTTCTTC	CASSQGGEGVPYNEQFF	TRBV4-2	TRBJ2-1	.	.
TGTGCTAGTGGTTTGGACCAACAGGTCGATACGCAGTATTTT	CASGLDQQVDTQYF	TRBV12-5	TRBJ2-3	.	.
TGTGCCAGCAGCTCCCCGACAGGGATCACAGATACGCAGTATTTT	CASSSPTGITDTQYF	TRBV11-1	TRBJ2-3	TRBD1	.
TGTGCCAGCTCCCTGGGACTAGCGGGAGGAGGTGCCGATGAGCAGTTCTTC	CASSLGLAGGGADEQFF	TRBV18	TRBJ2-1	TRBD2	.
TGTGCCAGCAGCTTAGGAGGACTAGCGGGATTGGATGAGCAGTTCTTC	CASSLGGLAGLDEQFF	TRBV7-9	TRBJ2-1	TRBD2	once
TGTGCCAGTAGTACCCTGACTAGCGTCGAGCAGTTCTTC	CASSTLTSVEQFF	TRBV19	TRBJ2-1	TRBD2	.
TGTGCCAGCAGCGGGGAGTATGAGCAGTTCTTC	CASSGEYEQFF	TRBV5-4	TRBJ2-1	.	once
TGTGCCATCAGGGGGGACAGGGTATTCGGGGAGCTGTTTTTT	CAIRGDRVFGELFF	TRBV10-3	TRBJ2-2	TRBD1	.
TGTGCCAGCAGCCCTTACACAGATACGCAGTATTTT	CASSPYTDTQYF	TRBV9	TRBJ2-3	.	.
TGTGCCAGCTCTCTAGGACTGGCTGATACGCAGTATTTT	CASSLGLADTQYF	TRBV18	TRBJ2-3	.	.
TGTGCCAGCAGCGCAACAACAGGGGTTGAAAAACTGTTTTTT	CASSATTGVEKLFF	TRBV7-3	TRBJ1-4	TRBD1	.
TGTGCCAGCAGCTTCCGACTAGCGGTAAACACCGGGGAGCTGTTTTTT	CASSFRLAVNTGELFF	TRBV7-2	TRBJ2-2	TRBD2	.
TGTGCCTGGAGGACAGACGGCAATCAGCCCCAGCATTTT	CAWRTDGNQPQHF	TRBV30	TRBJ1-5	.	few
TGTGCCAGCAGCGTAGATTTGCGGCCGAGCTCCTACAATGAGCAGTTCTTC	CASSVDLRPSSYNEQFF	TRBV9	TRBJ2-1	.	.
TGTGCCAGCAGCGACCGGACTAGCGGGACATACGAGCAGTACTTC	CASSDRTSGTYEQYF	TRBV7-9	TRBJ2-7	TRBD2	.
TGCGCCAGCAGCCAAGAACCTAGCGGGATATACAATGAGCAGTTCTTC	CASSQEPSGIYNEQFF	TRBV4-1	TRBJ2-1	TRBD2	.
TGTGCCAGCAGCTTCCGGCTAGCGGGGCGCACCGGGGAGCTGTTTTTT	CASSFRLAGRTGELFF	TRBV11-2	TRBJ2-2	TRBD2	.
TGCGCCAGCAGTCTTTCGGGGTCCGGGGCCAACGTCCTGACTTTC	CASSLSGSGANVLTF	TRBV5-1	TRBJ2-6	.	.
TGTGCCAGCAGTTATAGCGGGCCCTACGAGCAGTACTTC	CASSYSGPYEQYF	TRBV6-5	TRBJ2-7	TRBD2	once
TGTGCCAGCAGAGCTCGAGGTGAAAAACTGTTTTTT	CASRARGEKLFF	TRBV6-5	TRBJ1-4	.	.
TGTGCCATCGGGGGGCTGGGAGGCTACACCTTC	CAIGGLGGYTF	TRBV19	TRBJ1-2	.	.
TGTGCCAGCAGCTTAAATCTAGCGGGAGGGGAGCAGTTCTTC	CASSLNLAGGEQFF	TRBV11-2	TRBJ2-1	TRBD2	.
TGTGCCACCTCAGGGGCGTACGAGCAGTACTTC	CATSGAYEQYF	TRBV7-9	TRBJ2-7	.	.